These 29 T cell receptor beta chains were sequenced from one sample in a study of CD8 T cells in ankylosing spondylitis. Study-level results: About 8 highly homologous variants formed a TCR beta motif that appeared characteristic of ankylosing spondylitis blood.

TCRdb used MiXCR to reprocess the 5' RACE reads, holding one entry per CDR3 protein. There are some 400,000 distinct CDR3 sequences in the sample; 20% to 25% occur only once, and roughly a sixth lies in the top ten. Their cognate antigens are unknown. Material for sequencing was blood, either unsorted or a sorted T cell fraction (not recorded which). The source of these receptors is a male donor with ankylosing spondylitis.

The sample holds a few counts of this clonotype. The chain recombines TRBV7-2 with TRBJ2-5; D is unclear. CDR1 SGHTA and CDR2 FQGNSA come from the germline V gene. This CDR3 is 12 amino acids long. With 5 bases removed from V and 7 bases from J, the gap between germline ends came to 11 bases. This chain's CDR3 is CASSPSESTQYF. Written as DNA, the CDR3 is TGTGCCAGCAGCCCATCGGAGTCGACCCAGTACTTC.

This clonotype has just one count. The chain uses TRBV20-1 and TRBJ2-1; 12 nucleotides align to TRBD2. The germline V gene encodes CDR1 DFQATT and CDR2 SNEGSKA (reference sequence). The CDR3 spans 16 residues. V gave up 2 bases and J gave up 9 bases; unmatched junction bases: 11. In nucleotides, the CDR3 is TGCAGTGCTAGACCCCTCAGGACTAGCGGGGAGGGTGAGCAGTTCTTC. Translation: CSARPLRTSGEGEQFF.

This clonotype has at least ten counts. The chain joins TRBV7-9 to TRBJ2-7; possibly TRBD1 or TRBD2 for D (5 bases each). V dropped 4 bases and J dropped 1 base, with 11 bases sitting between them. From germline, CDR1 is SEHNR and CDR2 FQNEAQ (reference sequence). CDR3 length: 14 residues. The CDR3 coding sequence is TGTGCCAGCAGCTCCGAGGGGCAGTCCTACGAGCAGTACTTC. Translated, it gives CASSSEGQSYEQYF.

This chain links TRBV28 with TRBJ2-1; a possible D gene is TRBD2 (5 bases). Germline values: CDR1 MDHEN, CDR2 SYDVKM. With 8 bases removed from V and 2 bases from J, the gap between germline ends came to 10 bases. This CDR3 comprises 13 residues. The CDR3 DNA follows: TGTGCCAGCTGCGGAGCGGCCTACAATGAGCAGTTCTTC. Protein sequence: CASCGAAYNEQFF.

The table lists this clonotype with many counts. V usage is TRBV20-1 and J usage is TRBJ2-7; 14 nucleotides agree with TRBD2. Germline V gene lookup returns CDR1 DFQATT and CDR2 SNEGSKA (reference sequence). The V gene end was trimmed by 1 base and the J gene end by 6 bases; junction bases not matched to a gene: 5. The length of the CDR3 is 15 residues. Here the CDR3 reads CSARAPGTSGSEQYF. As DNA, the CDR3 is TGCAGTGCTAGAGCCCCCGGGACTAGCGGGAGCGAGCAGTACTTC.

This clonotype appeared many times. The V gene is TRBV5-1, the J gene TRBJ2-2, with 14 bases identical to TRBD2. V shed 4 bases, J shed 0 bases, and the junction held 2 bases outside the gene matches. The CDR3 extends over 17 amino acids. Germline V gene data show CDR1 as SGHRS and CDR2 as YFSETQ. The DNA of the CDR3 is TGCGCCAGCAGCGCGGGACTAGCGGGAGCGAACACCGGGGAGCTGTTTTTT. Protein product: CASSAGLAGANTGELFF.

The sample holds a few counts of this clonotype. The chain uses TRBV28 and TRBJ2-4; 9 nucleotides line up with TRBD1. Germline V gives CDR1 MDHEN, CDR2 SYDVKM. V shed 3 bases and J 0 bases; nucleotides not matched to a gene: 9. CDR3 length: 18 residues. CDR3 DNA: TGTGCCAGCAGTTTTTCGAAGACAGGGGGGTTAGCCAAAAACATTCAGTACTTC. Amino acids: CASSFSKTGGLAKNIQYF.

The V gene is TRBV29-1, the J gene TRBJ2-7; D unresolved. From germline, CDR1 is SQVTM and CDR2 ANQGSEA. V lost 5 bases and J 0 bases, leaving 5 bases between the germline ends. This CDR3 is built from 11 residues. CDR3 in amino acids: CSVSSSYEQYF. For the CDR3, the DNA is TGCAGCGTTTCGTCCTCCTACGAGCAGTACTTC.

The chain employs TRBV30 and TRBJ2-1, with a possible D match to TRBD2 (5 bases). CDR3 length equals 11 residues. CDR1 is GTSNPN and CDR2 is SVGIG in the germline V gene (reference sequence). V shed 1 base and J shed 14 bases, with 12 bases lying between them. CDR3 protein: CAWSGVLEEFF. DNA of the CDR3: TGTGCCTGGAGTGGGGTACTAGAAGAGTTCTTC.

A remark on this clonotype: The germline gene is not matched at one end of the junction; a read error may be the cause. The chain employs TRBV6-1 and TRBJ2-7; 11 nucleotides agree with TRBD2. The CDR3 has 18 residues. Germline V lookup: CDR1 MNHNS, CDR2 SASEGT. This chain's CDR3 is CAISEAVASGRTGREQYF. The DNA of the CDR3 is TGTGCCATCAGTGAAGCTGTGGCTAGCGGGAGGACCGGGCGCGAGCAGTACTTC.

The rearrangement joins TRBV5-1 to TRBJ2-2; either TRBD1 or TRBD2 may fit D (6 bases each). Germline loops: CDR1 SGHRS, CDR2 YFSETQ. The length of the CDR3 is 16 residues. V was trimmed by 4 bases and J by 3 bases, leaving 16 bases between them. The CDR3 sequence is CASSRMGGVDTGELFF. CDR3 nucleotide sequence: TGCGCCAGCAGCCGGATGGGGGGCGTGGACACCGGGGAGCTGTTTTTT.

CDR3 in DNA: TGTGCCAGCAGCTTAGGATGGGAGGCAGGGGGAGGCACAGATACGCAGTATTTT. The encoded protein is CASSLGWEAGGGTDTQYF. The rearrangement joins TRBV11-1 to TRBJ2-3; weak D call: TRBD1 (7 bases). Germline V lookup: CDR1 SGHAT, CDR2 FQDESV (reference sequence). This CDR3 contains 18 residues. The V end lost 1 base, the J end lost 1 base, and 18 bases lay between the germline ends.

This chain connects TRBV7-3 to TRBJ2-7; D remains ambiguous. Per the germline V gene, CDR1 is SGHTA and CDR2 is FQGTGA. The CDR3 has 13 residues. Trimming removed 2 bases from V and 5 bases from J, with 10 bases in between. This chain's CDR3 is CASSLSGGDEQYF. The CDR3 nucleotides read TGTGCCAGCAGCTTATCCGGCGGCGACGAGCAGTACTTC.

This clonotype was seen at least ten times. The junction differs from germline at one of its ends, possibly a read error. The genes are TRBV5-1 and TRBJ2-2, with 12 bases identical to TRBD2. This CDR3 is 16 amino acids long. Germline-derived CDR1 and CDR2 are SGHRS and YFSETQ. Here the CDR3 reads CASSLGLAGNTGELFF. In nucleotides, the CDR3 is TGTGCCAGCAGTTTGGGACTAGCGGGGAACACCGGGGAGCTGTTTTTT.

The chain links TRBV11-3 to TRBJ2-3; 10 bases are a match to TRBD2. V trimming: 4 bases; J trimming: 0 bases; junction bases outside the gene matches: 7. Germline-derived CDR1 and CDR2 are SGHNT and YENEEA. The CDR3 loop spans 17 amino acids. CDR3 DNA: TGTGCCAGCAGCTCCCGGACTAGCGGTCTTAGCACAGATACGCAGTATTTT. It codes for CASSSRTSGLSTDTQYF.

This clonotype has a count of ten or more. The chain joins TRBV12-3 or TRBV12-4 to TRBJ2-7; 11 bases fit TRBD2. J was trimmed by 4 bases and V by 7 bases; bases with no gene match: 12. The CDR3 runs 16 residues. CDR3 DNA: TGTGCCAGCAAACCCCCTTGGGCTAGCGGGAGGTACGAGCAGTACTTC. It yields the protein CASKPPWASGRYEQYF.

This clonotype has a handful of counts. J is TRBJ1-5 and V is TRBV28; no clear D gene. The length of the CDR3 is 14 residues. Germline assignment: CDR1 MDHEN and CDR2 SYDVKM. V lost 8 bases and J 0 bases, leaving 11 bases between the germline ends. The CDR3 loop is CASFRPNSNQPQHF. Here the CDR3 DNA reads TGTGCCAGCTTTAGACCAAATAGCAATCAGCCCCAGCATTTT.

This chain uses TRBV9 with TRBJ2-3; 7 bases line up with TRBD2. V shed 2 bases and J 3 bases; nucleotides not matched to a gene: 9. The CDR3 spans 16 residues. CDR1 and CDR2 from the germline V gene are SGDLS and YYNGEE. The CDR3 DNA reads as TGTGCCAGCAGCGTTCTTGGGGCGGGACTAACAGATACGCAGTATTTT. Amino acid sequence: CASSVLGAGLTDTQYF.

The rearrangement uses TRBV9 and TRBJ2-1; TRBD2 aligns across 9 bases. CDR1 and CDR2 (germline): SGDLS, YYNGEE. V shed 0 bases and J 5 bases; nucleotides not matched to a gene: 12. The CDR3 is 18 residues long. DNA for the CDR3: TGTGCCAGCAGCGTAGGTTTTCTAGGACTAGCGATCAACAATGAGCAGTTCTTC. This encodes CASSVGFLGLAINNEQFF.

This clonotype was counted only a few times. CDR3 coding DNA: TGTGCCAGCAGTCCCCGGGGGGGCCGGAATCAGCCCCAGCATTTT. Its protein product is CASSPRGGRNQPQHF. The genes are TRBV6-1 and TRBJ1-5; D possibly corresponds to TRBD1 (6 bases). The CDR3 is 15 residues long. V was trimmed by 5 bases and J by 4 bases, leaving 15 bases between them. Per germline, CDR1 MNHNS and CDR2 SASEGT.

This clonotype came up a few times. The gene calls are TRBV3-1 and TRBJ2-5, with TRBD2 matching 9 bases. Germline trimming cut 4 bases from V and 1 base from J; bases unmatched to any gene: 4. The CDR3 loop spans 15 amino acids. From germline, CDR1 is LGHDT and CDR2 YNNKEL (reference sequence). The CDR3 nucleotides are TGTGCCAGCAGCCTTTGGACTAGCGTCCAAGAGACCCAGTACTTC. This gives the protein CASSLWTSVQETQYF.

The chain has TRBV20-1 and TRBJ1-4, with D unresolved. The CDR3 has 13 residues. Germline-derived CDR1 and CDR2 are DFQATT and SNEGSKA (reference sequence). Trimming left V 6 bases short and J 0 bases short, with 8 bases between. This CDR3 reads CSAPPTTNEKLFF. The CDR3 nucleotides read TGCAGTGCCCCGCCCACAACTAATGAAAAACTGTTTTTT.

The CDR3 bases are TGCAGTGCTATCGGACTAGCGGGAGAGACCTACGAGCAGTACTTC. This encodes CSAIGLAGETYEQYF. The chain joins TRBV20-1 to TRBJ2-7; 13 bases fit TRBD2. The germline gives CDR1 DFQATT, CDR2 SNEGSKA (reference sequence). The length of the CDR3 is 15 residues. Trimming took 4 bases from V and 2 from J; bases not matched to a gene: 5.

V is TRBV6-1 and J is TRBJ1-3, with a weak D call TRBD1 (6 bases). The CDR3 totals 14 residues. With 5 bases removed from V and 7 bases from J, the gap between germline ends came to 15 bases. The germline V gene encodes CDR1 MNHNS and CDR2 SASEGT. The DNA of the CDR3 is TGTGCCAGCAGTCCTAACAGGGAGCGGAACACCATATATTTT. As protein: CASSPNRERNTIYF.

The gene calls are TRBV3-1 and TRBJ2-7, with 12 bases aligning to TRBD2. The CDR3 totals 15 residues. The ends lost 4 bases at V and 3 bases at J; junction bases unmatched: 4. Looked up from germline, CDR1 is LGHDT and CDR2 is YNNKEL (reference sequence). CDR3 protein: CASSLSSGRGYEQYF. Here the CDR3 DNA reads TGTGCCAGCAGCCTCTCTAGCGGGAGGGGCTACGAGCAGTACTTC.

The chain joins TRBV14 to TRBJ1-6, with TRBD1 matching over 10 bases. V gave up 3 bases and J gave up 10 bases; unmatched junction bases: 3. CDR1 is SGHDN, CDR2 FVKESK, per germline. The CDR3 extends over 14 amino acids. CDR3 region: CASSQRDRGSPLHF. In nucleotides, the CDR3 is TGTGCCAGCAGCCAGAGGGACAGGGGCTCACCCCTCCACTTT.

This clonotype has ten or more counts. The chain carries TRBV29-1 and TRBJ2-1; 8 bases fit TRBD2. Germline V gene data show CDR1 as SQVTM and CDR2 as ANQGSEA. The ends lost 6 bases at V and 4 bases at J; junction bases unmatched: 8. The CDR3 length is 14 residues. The CDR3 loop is CSVELPGGYNEQFF. The CDR3 nucleotides read TGCAGCGTGGAACTTCCGGGAGGGTACAATGAGCAGTTCTTC.

In this sample, this clonotype turned up a few times. V and J are TRBV29-1 and TRBJ1-5, with 11 bases matching TRBD1. The V gene's germline CDR1 is SQVTM and CDR2 ANQGSEA. The trim removed 7 bases at V and 6 bases at J, leaving 5 bases unmatched. CDR3 length: 13 residues. The CDR3 reads CSAGTGGGQPQHF. CDR3 in DNA: TGCAGCGCCGGGACAGGGGGAGGTCAGCCCCAGCATTTT.

This clonotype was counted only a few times. The chain has TRBV10-3 and TRBJ2-7, with 7 bases matching TRBD2. CDR1 and CDR2 (germline): ENHRY, SYGVKD. J was trimmed by 0 bases and V by 3 bases; bases with no gene match: 11. The CDR3 has 17 amino acids. The DNA for the CDR3 is TGTGCCATCAGTGACCCGGGGTATGGCGGGGGCTCCTACGAGCAGTACTTC. Translation gives CAISDPGYGGGSYEQYF.